This TCR beta chain was identified in a study of T cells in Graves' hyperthyroidism and ophthalmopathy. Study-wide results and caveats: A median around 6 months before onset, the model predicted ophthalmopathy.

The source material, RNA transcripts, was used to amplify TCR beta CDR3 regions. The primer set for the first-round RT-PCR of the TCR CDR3 was HTBI. Using its own MiXCR run on the multiplex PCR reads, TCRdb lists one record per CDR3 protein. The data show around 380,000 distinct CDR3 sequences, with roughly 14% seen just once and around 20% held by the top ten. This clonotype was counted many times. Its antigen remains unknown. Newly diagnosed patients aged 18 to 65 had hyperthyroidism of under 2 months' duration. Lactation, pregnancy, other autoimmune disease or uncontrolled infection excluded patients. It was 8 to 10 ml of fresh peripheral blood that supplied the PBMCs. The CDR3 contains 14 residues. V lost 2 bases and J 4 bases, leaving 10 bases between the germline ends.

The origin of this receptor is a man between 25 and 39 years old with Graves' hyperthyroidism that later progressed to Graves' ophthalmopathy. This chain connects TRBV12-3 or TRBV12-4 to TRBJ2-3; TRBD1 might be the D (6 bases). The sequenced sample consisted of blood. The CDR3 reads CASSLTGPADTQYF. DNA for the CDR3: TGTGCCAGCAGTTTAACAGGGCCCGCAGATACGCAGTATTTT.